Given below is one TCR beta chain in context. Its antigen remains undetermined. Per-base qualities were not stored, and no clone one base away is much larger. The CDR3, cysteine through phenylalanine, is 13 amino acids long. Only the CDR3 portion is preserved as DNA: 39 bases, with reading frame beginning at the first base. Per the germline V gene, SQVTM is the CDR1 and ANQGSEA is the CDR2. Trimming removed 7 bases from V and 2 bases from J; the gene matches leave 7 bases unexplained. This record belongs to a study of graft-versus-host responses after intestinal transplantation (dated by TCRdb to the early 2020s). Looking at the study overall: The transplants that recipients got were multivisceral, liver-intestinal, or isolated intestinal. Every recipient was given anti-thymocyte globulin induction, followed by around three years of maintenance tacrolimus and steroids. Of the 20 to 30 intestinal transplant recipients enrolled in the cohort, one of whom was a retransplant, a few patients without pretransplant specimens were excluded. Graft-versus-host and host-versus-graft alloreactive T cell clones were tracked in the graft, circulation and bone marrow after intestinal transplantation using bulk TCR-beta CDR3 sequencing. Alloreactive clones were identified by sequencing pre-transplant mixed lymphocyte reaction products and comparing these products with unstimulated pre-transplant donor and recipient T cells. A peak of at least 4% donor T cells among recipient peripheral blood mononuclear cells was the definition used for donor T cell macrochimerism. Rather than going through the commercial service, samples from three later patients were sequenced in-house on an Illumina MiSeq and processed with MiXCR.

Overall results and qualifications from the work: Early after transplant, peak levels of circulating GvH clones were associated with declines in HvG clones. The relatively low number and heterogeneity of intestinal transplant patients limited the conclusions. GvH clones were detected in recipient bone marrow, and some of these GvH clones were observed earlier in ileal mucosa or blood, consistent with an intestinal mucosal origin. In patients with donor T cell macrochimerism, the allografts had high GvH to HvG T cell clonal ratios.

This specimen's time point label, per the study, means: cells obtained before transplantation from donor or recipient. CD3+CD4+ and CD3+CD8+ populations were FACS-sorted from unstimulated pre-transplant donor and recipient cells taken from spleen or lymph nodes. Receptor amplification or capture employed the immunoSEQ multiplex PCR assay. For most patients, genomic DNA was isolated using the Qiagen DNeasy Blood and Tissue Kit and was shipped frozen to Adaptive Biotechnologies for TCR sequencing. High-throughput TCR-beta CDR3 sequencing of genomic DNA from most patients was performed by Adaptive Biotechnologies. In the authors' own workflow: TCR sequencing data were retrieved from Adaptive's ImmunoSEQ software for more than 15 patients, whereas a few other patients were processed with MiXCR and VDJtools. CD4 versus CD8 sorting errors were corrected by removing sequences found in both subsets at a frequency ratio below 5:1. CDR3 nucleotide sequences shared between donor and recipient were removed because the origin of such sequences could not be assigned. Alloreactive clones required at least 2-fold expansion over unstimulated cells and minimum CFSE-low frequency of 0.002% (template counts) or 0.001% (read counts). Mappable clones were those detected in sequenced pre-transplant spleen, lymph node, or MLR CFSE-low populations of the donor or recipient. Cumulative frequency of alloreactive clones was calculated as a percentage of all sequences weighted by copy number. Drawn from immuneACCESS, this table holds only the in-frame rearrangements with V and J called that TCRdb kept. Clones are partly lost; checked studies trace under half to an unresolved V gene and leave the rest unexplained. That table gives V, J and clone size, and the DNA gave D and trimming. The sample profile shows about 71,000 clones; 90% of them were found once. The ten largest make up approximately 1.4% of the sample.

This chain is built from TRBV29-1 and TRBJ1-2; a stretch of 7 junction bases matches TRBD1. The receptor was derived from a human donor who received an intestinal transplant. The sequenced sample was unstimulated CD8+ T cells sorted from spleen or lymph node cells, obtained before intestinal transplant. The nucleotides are TGCAGCGCCCGGGGACAGCAAAACTATGGCTACACCTTC. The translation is CSARGQQNYGYTF.